This TCR beta chain is from a study of T cell responses to AZD1222 COVID-19 vaccine (dated by TCRdb to the early 2020s). Study-level background: A total of over 230 trial participants underwent TCR sequencing, of whom about 200 had received two doses of AZD1222 and around 25 had received two doses of the MenACWY control vaccine. Enrollment into the trials was organized by age into subgroups of 18-55, 56-69 and 70-plus years, and those subgroups contained roughly 150, 30 and 60 TCR-sequenced participants, respectively. What the work shows at the level of the full study, not this receptor alone: Reportedly, close to half of the unique spike-specific TCRs recognized epitopes lying outside the regions that are mutated in the B.1.351 and B.1.1.7 variants. Because no day 14 peak-response samples were available, repertoires were characterized only after the peak T cell response. A significant rise in spike-specific TCR breadth and depth was observed after two AZD1222 doses relative to day 0 and relative to MenACWY recipients. Only a handful of AZD1222 recipients were SARS-CoV-2 seropositive at baseline, limiting conclusions about previously exposed vaccinees. The vaccine-associated CD4 TCRs covered the entire spike protein, and the dominant responses fell in regions 160-218 and 743-854. The 56-69-year group was small, and its depth increase did not reach significance, likely because of low power. Participants were mostly white British, with more females than males. The authors suggested clonal diversity may have been underestimated.

The junction carries 12 bases between V and J, which are trimmed by 2 bases and 4 bases respectively. From its cysteine to its phenylalanine, the CDR3 spans 15 amino acids. The only DNA kept is the CDR3, 45 bases in frame from the first base. CDR1 and CDR2 were assigned from the germline V gene (reference sequence) as LNHDA and SQIVND. The time point label here, explained by the study, means: about 28 days (+/-7) after the second vaccine dose. The treatment or condition label on this specimen signifies: meningococcal conjugate vaccine given as trial control. Vaccinee samples came from UK trials COV001 and COV002, including a single-blind randomized controlled phase 2/3 trial of AZD1222 (ChAdOx1 nCoV-19) in healthy adults. Trial participant PBMC samples were collected at day 0 and day 28 after the second dose for TCRbeta chain sequencing. The CDR3 regions of human TCRbeta chains were analyzed by immunosequencing. The authors' pipeline ran thus. TCRs in the repertoires were matched against a reference library of SARS-CoV-2-specific TCRs that had been generated with the MIRA antigen-specificity platform. Breadth was defined as the fraction of unique TCRs that were SARS-CoV-2-associated, and depth was defined as the fraction of total T cells that were SARS-CoV-2-associated. Using the MIRA data, each spike-specific TCR was assigned both to the spike region to which the TCR was reactive and to a CD4 or CD8 class. Log10-transformed breadth and depth values were compared by one-way ANOVA with Sidak's multiple comparisons tests. TCRdb carries this immuneACCESS record with in-frame sequences only. Its versions omit some clonotypes, under half of them owing to an unresolved V gene in the studies checked, with the rest unexplained. For V, J and clone size, that table is used; D and trimming come from the DNA. The sample has 150,000 to 200,000 clones on record, roughly nine tenths of them singletons. Roughly 4% of the sample belongs to the ten largest clones.

With respect to this clone: The antigen it binds to is not known. Base qualities are not provided; no much larger clone lies one nucleotide away.

The sequence was collected from an adult who received the MenACWY meningococcal vaccine as a control. The rearrangement joined TRBV19 to TRBJ1-5, and the D gene may be TRBD1, 6 bases matching. The material sequenced was peripheral blood, taken 28 days after the second dose of the MenACWY control vaccine. The bases are TGTGCCAGTAGTATAAACGGGGGGCTGAATCAGCCCCAGCATTTT. Its protein reads: CASSINGGLNQPQHF.